This T cell receptor beta chain was recorded in a study of blood T cell repertoires in COVID-19. Looking at the study overall: Sample material is recorded as cDNA or gDNA derived from T cells, B-cell-depleted T cells, or PBMCs.

Generated by immunoSEQ multiplex PCR, the TCRdb table keeps only in-frame clones and is missing some. The sample has under 150,000 clones; around 79% are singletons. V lost 4 bases and J 0 bases, leaving 12 bases between the germline ends. This CDR3 contains 15 residues. The germline V gene encodes CDR1 MNHEY and CDR2 SMNVEV (reference sequence). The receptor comes from a man in his 60s with acute or convalescent COVID-19. Input material: peripheral blood. The rearrangement uses TRBV27 and TRBJ1-1; D possibly corresponds to TRBD1 (5 bases). CDR3 DNA: TGTGCCAGCAGTTGGGGGGGACGGTTGAACACTGAAGCTTTCTTT. This encodes CASSWGGRLNTEAFF.